Sequencing of this TCR beta chain was carried out in a study of T cell repertoires in cytomegalovirus infection. Study details: Both recently identified HLA-C-restricted and well-studied HLA-B-restricted CMV epitopes were used in the study. In public TCR beta signatures, there were indications of both CMV infection and matching HLA type. Findings and caveats of the study: Carriers of CMV plus the relevant HLA were identified by cumulative public TCR beta family frequency. The study found HLA-C-restricted CMV-specific TCR beta clonotypes dominating the ex vivo response.

MiXCR, applied by TCRdb to the reads, yields one record per CDR3 protein. The sample shows around 900,000 distinct CDR3 sequences, 31% of them seen only once. As regards this clonotype: Its target is not known.

Germline V lookup: CDR1 MNHNY, CDR2 SVGAGI (reference sequence). The CDR3 consists of 11 residues. With 10 bases clipped from V and 4 bases from J, the junction kept 2 bases outside the gene matches. The TCR was taken from a human donor in good health (CMV status not recorded). Some clones in this sample may be carry-over from other donors' samples. The V and J genes are TRBV6-6 and TRBJ2-7; 9 positions match TRBD1. The specimen was cultured CD8+ T cells from PBMCs, collected from culture after CMV antigen stimulation. CDR3 amino acids: CATQGAYEQYV. The CDR3 region has the DNA TGTGCCACACAGGGGGCGTACGAGCAGTACGTC.